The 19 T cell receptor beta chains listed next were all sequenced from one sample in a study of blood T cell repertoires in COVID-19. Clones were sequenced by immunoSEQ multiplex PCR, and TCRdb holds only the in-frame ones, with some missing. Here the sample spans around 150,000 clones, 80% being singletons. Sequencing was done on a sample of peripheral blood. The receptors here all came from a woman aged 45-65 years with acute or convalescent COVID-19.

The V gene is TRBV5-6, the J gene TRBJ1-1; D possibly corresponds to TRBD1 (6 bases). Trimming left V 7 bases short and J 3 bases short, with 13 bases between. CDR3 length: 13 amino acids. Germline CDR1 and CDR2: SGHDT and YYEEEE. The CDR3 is CASEQGSHTEAFF. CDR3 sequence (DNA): TGTGCCAGCGAACAGGGTTCCCACACTGAAGCTTTCTTT.

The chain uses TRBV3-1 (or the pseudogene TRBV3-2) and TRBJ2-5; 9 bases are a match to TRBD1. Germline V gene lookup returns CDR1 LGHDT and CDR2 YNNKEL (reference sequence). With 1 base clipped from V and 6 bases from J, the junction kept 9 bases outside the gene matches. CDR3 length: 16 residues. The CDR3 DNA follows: TGTGCCAGCAGCCAAGGCGGGGACAGGGCCAGAAAGACCCAGTACTTC. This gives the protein CASSQGGDRARKTQYF.

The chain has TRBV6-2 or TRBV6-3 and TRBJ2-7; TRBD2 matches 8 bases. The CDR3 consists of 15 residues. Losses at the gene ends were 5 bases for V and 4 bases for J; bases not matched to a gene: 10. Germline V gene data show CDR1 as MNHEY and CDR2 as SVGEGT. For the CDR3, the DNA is TGTGCCAGCAGTACGGGACTAGTAGTATATTACGAGCAGTACTTC. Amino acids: CASSTGLVVYYEQYF.

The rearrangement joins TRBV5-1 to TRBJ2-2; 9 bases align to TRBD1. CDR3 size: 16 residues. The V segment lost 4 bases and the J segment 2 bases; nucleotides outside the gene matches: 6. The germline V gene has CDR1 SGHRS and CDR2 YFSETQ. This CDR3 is CASSIGGQGNTGELFF. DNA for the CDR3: TGCGCCAGCAGCATTGGGGGACAGGGCAACACCGGGGAGCTGTTTTTT.

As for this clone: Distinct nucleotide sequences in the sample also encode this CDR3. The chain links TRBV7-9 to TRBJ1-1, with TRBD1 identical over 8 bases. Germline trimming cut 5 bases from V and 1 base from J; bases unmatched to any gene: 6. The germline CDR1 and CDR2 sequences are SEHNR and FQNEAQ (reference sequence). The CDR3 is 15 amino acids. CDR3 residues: CASSLETGANTEAFF. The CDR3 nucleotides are TGTGCCAGCAGCCTTGAGACAGGGGCGAACACTGAAGCTTTCTTT.

The CDR3 sequence: CASTRPGNEKLFF. The CDR3 DNA is TGTGCCAGTACTCGCCCGGGAAATGAAAAACTGTTTTTT. The rearrangement links TRBV19 to TRBJ1-4; D call uncertain. The CDR3 totals 13 residues. Looked up from germline, CDR1 is LNHDA and CDR2 is SQIVND (reference sequence). V shed 7 bases and J shed 5 bases, with 11 bases lying between them.

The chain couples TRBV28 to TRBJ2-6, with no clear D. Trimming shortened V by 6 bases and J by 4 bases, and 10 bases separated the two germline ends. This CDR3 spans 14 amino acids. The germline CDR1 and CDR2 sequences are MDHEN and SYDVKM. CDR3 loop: CASSSLYGANVLTF. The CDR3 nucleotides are TGTGCCAGCAGCTCACTTTACGGGGCCAACGTCCTGACTTTC.

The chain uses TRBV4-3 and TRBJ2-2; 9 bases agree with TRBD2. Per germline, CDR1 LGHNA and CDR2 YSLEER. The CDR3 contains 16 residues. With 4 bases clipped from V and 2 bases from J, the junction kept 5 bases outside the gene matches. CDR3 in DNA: TGCGCCAGCAGCCGAGGACTAGCGATCAACACCGGGGAGCTGTTTTTT. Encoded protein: CASSRGLAINTGELFF.

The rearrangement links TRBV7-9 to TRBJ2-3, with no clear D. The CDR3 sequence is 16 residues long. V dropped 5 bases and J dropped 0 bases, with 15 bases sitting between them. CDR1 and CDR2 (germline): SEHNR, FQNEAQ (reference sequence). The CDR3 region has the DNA TGTGCCAGCAGCCCGTCGGAGAGCGCTAGCACAGATACGCAGTATTTT. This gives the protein CASSPSESASTDTQYF.

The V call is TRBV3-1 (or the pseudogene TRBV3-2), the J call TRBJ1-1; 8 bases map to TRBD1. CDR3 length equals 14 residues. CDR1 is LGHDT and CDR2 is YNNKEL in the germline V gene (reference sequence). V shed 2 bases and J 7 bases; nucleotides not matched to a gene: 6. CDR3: CASSQPGTGNEAFF. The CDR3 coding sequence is TGTGCCAGCAGCCAACCCGGGACAGGCAATGAAGCTTTCTTT.

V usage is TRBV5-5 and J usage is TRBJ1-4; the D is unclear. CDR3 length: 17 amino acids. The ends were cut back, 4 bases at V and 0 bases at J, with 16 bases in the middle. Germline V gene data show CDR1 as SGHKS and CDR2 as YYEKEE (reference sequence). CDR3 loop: CASSPTPFTTTNEKLFF. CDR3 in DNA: TGTGCCAGCAGCCCAACCCCATTCACTACAACTAATGAAAAACTGTTTTTT. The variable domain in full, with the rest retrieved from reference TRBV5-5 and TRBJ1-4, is DAGVTQSPTHLIKTRGQQVTLRCSPISGHKSVSWYQQVLGQGPQFIFQYYEKEERGRGNFPDRFSARQFPNYSSELNVNALLLGDSALYLCASSPTPFTTTNEKLFFGSGTQLSVL.

For the CDR3, the DNA is TGTGCCAGCTCACCCCTTGGGGCGAACACTGAAGCTTTCTTT. It yields the protein CASSPLGANTEAFF. This chain links TRBV18 with TRBJ1-1; a weak D match, TRBD1 (5 bases). This CDR3 has 14 residues. V lost 3 bases and J lost 1, with 9 bases in between. Germline CDR1 reads KGHSH; CDR2 reads LQKENI.

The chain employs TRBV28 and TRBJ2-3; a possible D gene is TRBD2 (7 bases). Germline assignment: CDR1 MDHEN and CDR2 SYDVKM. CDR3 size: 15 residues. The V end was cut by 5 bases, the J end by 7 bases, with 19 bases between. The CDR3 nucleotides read TGTGCCAGCAGTACTCACCTAGGGGGAGGGAATACGCAGTATTTT. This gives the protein CASSTHLGGGNTQYF.

This CDR3 reads CASSLGDRLNGYTF. In DNA, the CDR3 is TGCGCCAGCAGCTTGGGGGACAGGTTAAATGGCTACACCTTC. The chain joins TRBV5-1 to TRBJ1-2, with 8 bases that match TRBD1. The germline V gene encodes CDR1 SGHRS and CDR2 YFSETQ. Unmatched junction bases numbered 4, after V lost 0 bases and J lost 6 bases. The CDR3 is 14 amino acids.

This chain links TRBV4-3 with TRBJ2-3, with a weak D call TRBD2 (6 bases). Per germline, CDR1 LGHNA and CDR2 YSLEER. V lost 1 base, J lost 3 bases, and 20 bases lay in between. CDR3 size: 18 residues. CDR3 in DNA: TGCGCCAGCAGCCAAGCCCGGGGGACTCCCAGCTGGACAGATACGCAGTATTTT. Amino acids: CASSQARGTPSWTDTQYF.

Written as DNA, the CDR3 is TGTGCCAGTAGTCCTCGGTCAGGTAACACTGAAGCTTTCTTT. Translated: CASSPRSGNTEAFF. The chain carries TRBV19 and TRBJ1-1; D unclear. The CDR3 is 14 residues long. CDR1 and CDR2 from the germline V gene are LNHDA and SQIVND (reference sequence). Trimming removed 5 bases at V and 2 bases at J, with 12 bases between.

The CDR3 DNA reads TGTGCCAGCAGCTTGGACGCGGGGGGGACCGAGCAGTACTTC. This gives the protein CASSLDAGGTEQYF. The chain combines TRBV11-1 with TRBJ2-7, with 9 bases fitting TRBD2. This CDR3 has 14 amino acids. V gave up 3 bases and J gave up 6 bases; unmatched junction bases: 6. The germline V gene has CDR1 SGHAT and CDR2 FQDESV (reference sequence). The complete variable domain, with remaining parts taken from reference TRBV11-1 and TRBJ2-7, reads EAEVAQSPRYKITEKSQAVAFWCDPISGHATLYWYRQILGQGPELLVQFQDESVVDDSQLPKDRFSAERLKGVDSTLKIQPAELGDSAMYLCASSLDAGGTEQYFGPGTRLTVT.

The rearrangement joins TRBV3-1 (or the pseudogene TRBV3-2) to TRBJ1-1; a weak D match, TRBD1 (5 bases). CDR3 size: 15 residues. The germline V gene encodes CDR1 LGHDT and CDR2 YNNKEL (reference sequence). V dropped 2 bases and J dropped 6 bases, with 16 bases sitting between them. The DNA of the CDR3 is TGTGCCAGCAGCCAAACCGAAGCAGGGTTAGCTGAAGCTTTCTTT. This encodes CASSQTEAGLAEAFF.

The CDR3 spells CASSRGDVDYEQYF. The CDR3 DNA is TGTGCCAGCAGCCGCGGAGATGTGGACTACGAGCAGTACTTC. This chain links TRBV7-2 with TRBJ2-7, with unresolved D. This CDR3 contains 14 residues. CDR1 and CDR2 from the germline V gene are SGHTA and FQGNSA. V lost 5 bases to trimming and J lost 3 bases, with 14 bases between them.